Below, one T cell receptor (beta chain) is given with its context. This clone was found a few times. Its antigen remains unidentified. Base qualities are not at hand, and no much larger clone is one base apart. This entry is derived from a study of CD4 T cells in relation to SARS-CoV-2 and coronaviruses (dated by TCRdb to about 2021). Study-wide context: Across all 12 patients in the convalescent cohort, the median age was roughly 36 years, with a range of 21 to 72 years. Of the 12 convalescent patients, 8 were male and 4 were female, and two of the subjects were Hispanic. At the level of individual TCR clonotypes, the study evaluated whether memory CD4+ T cells crossreact between the spike proteins of SARS-CoV-2 and those of common cold coronaviruses. The Adaptive Biotechnologies TCR-sequencing kit was used to sequence samples from a few pre-COVID donors and the naive versus memory experiments, whereas other data were Illumina-based. A different, Illumina-based TCR-beta assay was used to sequence expansion assays from other donors in the study. Shared crossreactive spike epitopes were mapped to their HLA restriction using patient-derived lymphoblastoid cell lines. Broader findings and caveats from the paper: Compared with monoreactive clones, crossreactive clones had significantly weaker SARS-CoV-2-driven expansion, a result consistent with antigenic imprinting. Because the crossreactivity analysis focused on spike protein, crossreactivity against other viral proteins was not assessed. Because no donor provided both pre-pandemic and post-infection samples, tracing the source of pre-existing responses was limited. The study was constrained by small numbers of patients and of tested TCRs. Sequencing naive versus memory cells indicated that the assay picks up memory recall responses, not primary responses primed during culture. Memory CD4+ clonotypes crossrecognizing SARS-CoV-2 and at least one common cold coronavirus spike were found in approximately 65% of donors.

Naive and memory CD4+ T cells were separated from cryopreserved PBMCs by first enriching for CD4 and then performing EasySep naive CD4+ T cell enrichment. Ficoll-Paque PLUS gradient centrifugation was used to isolate PBMCs from either whole blood or leukapheresis product. PBMCs were either cryopreserved at -140 degrees C or used fresh in the expansion assay. The QIAamp Micro DNA Kit was used to extract genomic DNA from the CD4+ T cells. Uncultured naive and memory CD4+ T cell DNA received deep-resolution immunoSEQ TCR-beta sequencing. The published analysis was carried out like this. During preprocessing, nonproductive sequences were removed, as were CDR3s that did not start with C, did not end with F or W, or were shorter than 7 amino acids. Cultured and uncultured naive and memory CD4+ repertoires were searched for previously identified spike- and CEF-reactive CDR3s. CDR3 homology was measured as pairwise Levenshtein distance, computed with the stringdist R package after trimming three terminal residues from each end. Held by TCRdb, this immuneACCESS table contains in-frame sequences only and omits some clones. Under half of the omission traces to an unresolved V gene where checked; the cause of the rest is unknown. V and J calls plus clone size are reproduced from that table; the DNA served to infer D and trimming. The sample records around 54,000 clones, just over 90% of which are singletons. The ten largest clonotypes hold 0.3% to 0.45% of the sample.

V is trimmed back by 0 bases and J by 5 bases, and the junction contains 12 bases that no gene match accounts for. CDR3 length: 19 amino acids, cysteine to phenylalanine. Only the CDR3 DNA is retained, 57 bases long and in frame from the first base. For CDR1 and CDR2, the germline V gene lists MDHEN and SYDVKM. Sequenced sample: naive CD4+ T cells from PBMCs. Sample cell subset or site, as interpreted from the label and publication: naive CD4+ T cells isolated by negative enrichment. This TCR was sampled from an adult with COVID-19. The V gene is TRBV28 and the J gene is TRBJ2-2, with TRBD1 identical over 10 junction bases. The nucleotide sequence reads as follows: TGTGCCAGCAGTTTATGGTCTATGTCCGGGACAGGGGTTACCGGGGAGCTGTTTTTT. This codes for CASSLWSMSGTGVTGELFF. When the CDR3 is completed using the reference TRBV28 and TRBJ2-2 genes on either side, the full variable domain is DVKVTQSSRYLVKRTGEKVFLECVQDMDHENMFWYRQDPGLGLRLIYFSYDVKMKEKGDIPEGYSVSREKKERFSLILESASTNQTSMYLCASSLWSMSGTGVTGELFFGEGSRLTVL.